This T cell receptor beta chain was retrieved from a study of T cell responses to AZD1222 COVID-19 vaccine. Notes on the study in general: Regions left unmutated in variants are reportedly the target of nearly half of spike-specific TCRs.

TCRdb's copy holds only in-frame clones and misses some; the assay was immunoSEQ multiplex PCR. The table lists around 170,000 clones, roughly nine tenths of them singletons. This CDR3 is 18 amino acids long. Germline-derived CDR1 and CDR2 are SGHVS and FNYEAQ. J was trimmed by 1 base and V by 5 bases; bases with no gene match: 9. Details on this clone: Its cognate antigen is unknown.

This specimen was peripheral blood, taken on day 0 of AZD1222 vaccination. V is TRBV7-6 and J is TRBJ2-2; 11 bases match TRBD2. The sequence came from an adult in good health. The CDR3 DNA reads TGTGCCAGCAGCCCCAGCGGTCTAGCGGGGGGGAACACCGGGGAGCTGTTTTTT. Amino acid sequence: CASSPSGLAGGNTGELFF.